One sample yielded the 21 T cell receptor beta chains listed below, sequenced in a study of blood T cell repertoires in COVID-19. Method: immunoSEQ multiplex PCR; TCRdb's copy keeps in-frame clones and lacks some. The data contain roughly 230,000 clones, around 84% of them singletons. Sequenced input: peripheral blood. Receptors originate from a man aged 40-49 years with acute or convalescent COVID-19.

V usage is TRBV6-2 or TRBV6-3 and J usage is TRBJ2-5; D is possibly TRBD1 (5 bases). V was clipped by 2 bases and J by 5 bases, with 15 bases between them. This CDR3 comprises 15 residues. CDR1 MNHEY and CDR2 SVGEGT come from the germline V gene. The CDR3 nucleotides are TGTGCCAGCAGTTACAGGCAGGGTGCATCGGAGACCCAGTACTTC. This sequence encodes CASSYRQGASETQYF.

J is TRBJ2-5 and V is TRBV15, with TRBD2 matching over 13 bases. Germline CDR1 LNHNV, CDR2 YYDKDF (reference sequence). The CDR3 totals 17 residues. J lost 1 base, V lost 3 bases, and 5 bases had no gene match. The CDR3 DNA reads TGTGCCACCAGCAGTGGGACTAGCGGGGCCTTCCAAGAGACCCAGTACTTC. It specifies CATSSGTSGAFQETQYF.

J is TRBJ2-7 and V is TRBV29-1, with D maybe TRBD1 (6 bases). Germline CDR1 reads SQVTM; CDR2 reads ANQGSEA. The ends were cut back, 7 bases at V and 6 bases at J, with 25 bases in the middle. CDR3 length equals 15 residues. The CDR3 is CSGGFLTQGKVEQYF. CDR3 DNA sequence: TGCAGCGGAGGATTCCTAACACAGGGTAAGGTCGAGCAGTACTTC.

V and J are TRBV4-3 and TRBJ2-5, with 12 nucleotides matching TRBD1. CDR1 and CDR2 (germline): LGHNA, YSLEER. There are 16 residues in the CDR3. V was clipped by 4 bases and J by 5 bases; unmatched bases: 8. Here the CDR3 DNA reads TGCGCCAGCAGCCGCGGGACAGGGGGCGCTGGGGAGACCCAGTACTTC. Protein product: CASSRGTGGAGETQYF.

This clone appeared a single time. V is TRBV6-5 and J is TRBJ1-2, with no clear D. CDR1 is MNHEY and CDR2 is SVGAGI in the germline V gene. This CDR3 region has 13 residues. V was cut by 2 bases and J by 9 bases, with 13 bases left in between. As DNA, the CDR3 is TGTGCCAGCAGTTACGGGGAGACCCAGAGCTACACCTTC. It encodes CASSYGETQSYTF.

This sequence joins TRBV9 and TRBJ2-7, with TRBD1 as a possible D gene (6 bases). Germline CDR1 SGDLS, CDR2 YYNGEE. This CDR3 is built from 17 residues. Trimming removed 3 bases at V and 4 bases at J, with 23 bases between. As DNA, the CDR3 is TGTGCCAGCAGCGCCGAAGGGATGGGGGCAAGGGGTTACGAGCAGTACTTC. It translates to CASSAEGMGARGYEQYF.

This clone was seen more than once but under ten times. This chain connects TRBV2 to TRBJ2-1; TRBD1 aligns across 7 bases. V gave up 8 bases and J gave up 7 bases; unmatched junction bases: 11. The length of the CDR3 is 14 residues. The germline gives CDR1 SNHLY, CDR2 FYNNEI. CDR3 bases: TGTGCCAGCGGTGGACAGGCAAGTAGGAATGAGCAGTTCTTC. It specifies CASGGQASRNEQFF.

The V gene is TRBV3-1 (or the pseudogene TRBV3-2), the J gene TRBJ1-2; D is ambiguous. V gave up 1 base and J gave up 7 bases, with 10 bases separating them. CDR1 is LGHDT and CDR2 is YNNKEL in the germline V gene (reference sequence). CDR3 size: 13 residues. The CDR3 DNA reads TGTGCCAGCAGCCAAGGGGTAGAGCGTGGCTACACCTTC. The encoded protein is CASSQGVERGYTF.

The V gene is TRBV11-2, the J gene TRBJ2-1; D unresolved. This CDR3 contains 13 residues. V gave up 6 bases and J gave up 8 bases, with 14 bases separating them. The germline CDR1 and CDR2 sequences are SGHAT and FQNNGV. The CDR3: CASSLSSFHEQFF. CDR3 bases: TGTGCCAGCAGTCTATCCTCCTTCCATGAGCAGTTCTTC.

The chain employs TRBV6-5 and TRBJ2-1; 7 positions agree with TRBD1. Germline CDR1 and CDR2: MNHEY and SVGAGI. CDR3 length: 15 amino acids. The V gene end was trimmed by 6 bases and the J gene end by 3 bases; junction bases not matched to a gene: 8. CDR3 DNA sequence: TGTGCCAGCAGCAACACAGGGGTACACTACAATGAGCAGTTCTTC. Protein sequence: CASSNTGVHYNEQFF.

This chain uses TRBV20-1 with TRBJ1-1; D unresolved. V lost 5 bases to trimming and J lost 2 bases, with 6 bases between them. The CDR3 spans 11 residues. Per germline, CDR1 DFQATT and CDR2 SNEGSKA (reference sequence). This chain's CDR3 is CSAFLNTEAFF. The CDR3 DNA follows: TGCAGTGCTTTTCTCAACACTGAAGCTTTCTTT.

The chain links TRBV5-6 to TRBJ2-3, with TRBD1 identical over 8 bases. This CDR3 is built from 16 residues. Germline CDR1 SGHDT, CDR2 YYEEEE. J gave up 2 bases and V 2 bases, and 7 bases lay outside the gene matches. The CDR3 nucleotides read TGTGCCAGCAGCTTCTACAGGGGGGAATTCACAGATACGCAGTATTTT. It codes for CASSFYRGEFTDTQYF.

The rearrangement joins TRBV18 to TRBJ1-5; the D gene is possibly TRBD1 (6 bases). Germline values: CDR1 KGHSH, CDR2 LQKENI. V was pared by 2 bases and J by 4 bases, with 9 bases between. The CDR3 is 14 amino acids. CDR3 protein: CASSPEQGNQPQHF. The CDR3, as DNA: TGTGCCAGCTCACCAGAGCAGGGGAATCAGCCCCAGCATTTT.

The V and J genes are TRBV9 and TRBJ1-2; 9 positions agree with TRBD1. CDR1 and CDR2 (germline): SGDLS, YYNGEE. The junction had 12 bases not matched to a gene; V was cut back by 3 bases and J by 3 bases. The CDR3 has 17 amino acids. The CDR3 DNA reads as TGTGCCAGCAGCGCCAACCACCGGGACAGGGAATACTATGGCTACACCTTC. This encodes CASSANHRDREYYGYTF.

This rearrangement joins TRBV30 to TRBJ1-2; 7 bases fit TRBD1. The length of the CDR3 is 13 residues. Germline assignment: CDR1 GTSNPN and CDR2 SVGIG (reference sequence). Losses at the gene ends were 4 bases for V and 8 bases for J; bases not matched to a gene: 10. The CDR3 sequence: CAWNLGQSPGYTF. The CDR3 DNA reads TGTGCCTGGAATCTGGGACAGTCTCCCGGCTACACCTTC.

The chain has TRBV20-1 and TRBJ1-2; tentative D call: TRBD1 (5 bases). The CDR3 is 12 residues long. V lost 3 bases to trimming and J lost 8 bases, with 13 bases between them. Germline V gives CDR1 DFQATT, CDR2 SNEGSKA (reference sequence). This chain's CDR3 is CSASRREEGYTF. The CDR3 DNA is TGCAGTGCTAGTCGCAGGGAGGAGGGCTACACCTTC.

The V gene is TRBV10-3, the J gene TRBJ1-4, with D possibly being TRBD1 (5 bases). The V gene lost 3 bases and the J gene lost 7 bases, with 15 bases spanning the gap. Germline-derived CDR1 and CDR2 are ENHRY and SYGVKD. The CDR3 is made up of 15 amino acids. CDR3 sequence (DNA): TGTGCCATCAGTGATGCGGGTGCGGGGGGTGAAAAACTGTTTTTT. It is translated as CAISDAGAGGEKLFF.

V usage is TRBV5-1 and J usage is TRBJ1-1, with 8 bases identical to TRBD1. Trimming at V came to 4 bases and at J to 2 bases, leaving 7 bases not matched to a gene. Germline CDR1 is SGHRS and CDR2 is YFSETQ. The CDR3 contains 15 residues. As DNA, the CDR3 is TGCGCCAGCAGCCTATCTGGGACAGGAAACACTGAAGCTTTCTTT. Amino acids: CASSLSGTGNTEAFF.

This chain uses TRBV5-1 with TRBJ2-3; D perhaps matches TRBD1 (6 bases). Germline values: CDR1 SGHRS, CDR2 YFSETQ. The CDR3 covers 15 residues. V gave up 0 bases and J gave up 0 bases, with 8 bases separating them. CDR3 sequence reads: CASSLEGGSTDTQYF. The CDR3, as DNA: TGCGCCAGCAGCTTGGAAGGGGGTAGCACAGATACGCAGTATTTT.

The chain recombines TRBV11-2 with TRBJ1-2; no definite D call. From germline, CDR1 is SGHAT and CDR2 FQNNGV. The CDR3 sequence is 13 residues long. V was trimmed by 5 bases and J by 7 bases, leaving 14 bases between them. This CDR3 is CASSRLEVAGYTF. In DNA form, the CDR3 reads TGTGCCAGCAGCCGGCTTGAGGTGGCTGGCTACACCTTC.

V usage is TRBV19 and J usage is TRBJ1-3; D ambiguous. The CDR3 is 14 amino acids. Germline lookup yields CDR1 LNHDA and CDR2 SQIVND (reference sequence). The germline V and J ends were trimmed by 2 bases and 3 bases, with 8 bases remaining between them. CDR3 region: CASSISPGGNTIYF. DNA of the CDR3: TGTGCCAGTAGTATATCCCCGGGTGGAAACACCATATATTTT.